One TCR beta chain is described in this entry. The PCR contained 60 Vbeta and 13 Jbeta primers. Clones were sequenced by immunoSEQ multiplex PCR, and TCRdb holds only the in-frame ones, with some missing. This table holds about 120,000 clones, around three quarters found once. This specimen comes from a study of cytomegalovirus exposure and HLA in healthy donors. Germline V CDR1 and CDR2: LNHNV, YYDKDF (reference sequence). The CDR3 contains 14 residues. This sequence was found in a man aged 25 to 45 in good health and CMV-seropositive. The chain joins TRBV15 to TRBJ2-5, with a tentative D call TRBD1 (5 bases). Near its end, the DNA agrees better with TRBJ2-7, so the J call may be wrong. What was sequenced was PBMCs. CDR3 sequence: CATSRDLAGNEQYF. CDR3 nucleotide sequence: TGTGCCACCAGCAGAGATCTTGCAGGGAACGAGCAGTACTTC.